This T cell receptor (beta chain) emerged from a study of cytomegalovirus exposure and HLA in healthy donors. Germline-derived CDR1 and CDR2 are MNHEY and SMNVEV (reference sequence). Trimming left V 3 bases short and J 0 bases short, with 13 bases between. The CDR3 extends over 16 amino acids. The PCR contained 60 Vbeta and 13 Jbeta primers. Per the original data handling: Approximately 83 million unique TCR beta chains, roughly 10 million shared, were counted in a later analysis. Profiling relied on immunoSEQ multiplex PCR, and the TCRdb table lists in-frame clones only, not all of them. That table supplies the V and J calls and clone size; D and trimming were determined from the DNA. The table includes about 150,000 clones, around four fifths detected once.

The sequence was collected from a woman aged 18-29 years in good health and CMV-seronegative. The rearrangement links TRBV27 to TRBJ2-3; D ambiguous. Sequencing was carried out using PBMCs. The DNA for the CDR3 is TGTGCCAGCAGTTTCCTTTGGGCCCTCAGCACAGATACGCAGTATTTT. This codes for CASSFLWALSTDTQYF.